Listed below are T cell receptor beta chains from one sample, sequenced in a study of cytomegalovirus exposure and HLA in healthy donors. Sequencing was performed with immunoSEQ multiplex PCR; in TCRdb, only in-frame clones are kept and a portion is missing. Seen here are more than 55,000 clones, 74% observed once, and the top ten hold 11%. Sequencing was performed on PBMCs. These receptors originate from a woman aged 60 to 75 in good health and CMV-seropositive. The CDR3 runs from the conserved cysteine through the conserved F or W. The order of the fields is D gene, clone size, V gene, J gene, CDR3 DNA, CDR3 protein. The D gene is left open where the match is weak. Size is stated for part of the rows, as once, few or many counts, or as a class when the clone is expanded.

TRBD1	NA	TRBV30	TRBJ2-7	TGTGCCTGGACCTTAGGACAGGGTAACTACGAGCAGTACTTC	CAWTLGQGNYEQYF
NA	NA	TRBV11-3	TRBJ1-1	TGTGCCAGCGTCAAAGCGGGGGACCACACTGAAGCTTTCTTT	CASVKAGDHTEAFF
NA	NA	TRBV6-5	TRBJ1-3	TGTGCCAGCAGTGCCGACAGACGAGGAAACACCATATATTTT	CASSADRRGNTIYF
NA	NA	TRBV4-1	TRBJ1-3	TGCGCCAGCAGCTACGCGGGCTCCGGGCGAAACACCATATATTTT	CASSYAGSGRNTIYF
TRBD1	NA	TRBV7-2	TRBJ2-7	TGTGCCAGCAGCTTAAAAGGGACAGGGCTTACCTACGAGCAGTACTTC	CASSLKGTGLTYEQYF
NA	few	TRBV5-1	TRBJ1-4	TGCGCCAGCAGCTTACGGACAGATAATGAAAAACTGTTTTTT	CASSLRTDNEKLFF
NA	NA	TRBV19	TRBJ2-7	TGTGCCAGTCGCTCAGGGGTAGGCCCCTACGAGCAGTACTTC	CASRSGVGPYEQYF
TRBD2	NA	TRBV6-5	TRBJ2-1	TGTGCCAGCAGTAGAGCGGGGGTCTCCTACAATGAGCAGTTCTTC	CASSRAGVSYNEQFF
NA	NA	TRBV12-2	TRBJ2-7	TGTGCAAGTCGCTTCTCATTACAGGGTCCCTCCTACGAGCAGTACTTC	CASRFSLQGPSYEQYF
TRBD1	NA	TRBV7-9	TRBJ1-1	TGTGCCAGCAGCTCCACTTGGACAGGCGTCAACACTGAAGCTTTCTTT	CASSSTWTGVNTEAFF
TRBD1	NA	TRBV5-8	TRBJ1-2	TGTGCCAGCAGCTTTGGACAGGGTGATGGCTACACCTTC	CASSFGQGDGYTF
TRBD2	NA	TRBV11-3	TRBJ2-5	TGTGCCAGCAGCTTAGGACTAGCGGGAGGCTCCCAGGAGACCCAGTACTTC	CASSLGLAGGSQETQYF
TRBD2	NA	TRBV5-4	TRBJ2-5	TGTGCCAGCAGCACCTCTAGCGGGGGGCGCTGGGGTGGCCAGTACTTC	CASSTSSGGRWGGQYF
NA	once	TRBV5-1	TRBJ1-4	TGCGCCAGCAGCTTGGTGGGGGCTACTAATGAAAAACTGTTTTTT	CASSLVGATNEKLFF
TRBD1	NA	TRBV2	TRBJ1-6	TGTGCCAGCAACGGGTATGAGGGACAGAGCAATTCACCCCTCCACTTT	CASNGYEGQSNSPLHF
TRBD1	NA	TRBV6-1	TRBJ1-3	TGTGCCAGCAGTGGGACAGGGTCTGGAAACACCATATATTTT	CASSGTGSGNTIYF
NA	NA	TRBV5-4	TRBJ2-5	TGTGCCAGCAGCGTTTCGGGGGAGCAGTACTTC	CASSVSGEQYF
NA	NA	TRBV28	TRBJ1-5	TGTGCCAGCACGGACGGGGGCAATCAGCCCCAGCATTTT	CASTDGGNQPQHF
NA	NA	TRBV5-4	TRBJ2-7	TGTGCCAGCAGCGGCGGAGGACCCTACGAGCAGTACTTC	CASSGGGPYEQYF
NA	NA	TRBV18	TRBJ1-4	TGTGCCAGCTCACCACAAGGGGCTAATGAAAAACTGTTTTTT	CASSPQGANEKLFF
NA	NA	TRBV10-3	TRBJ1-5	TGTGCCATCAGTGAGTCGGTCCTGGGAGGCAATCAGCCCCAGCATTTT	CAISESVLGGNQPQHF
NA	NA	TRBV11-2	TRBJ2-5	TGTGCCAGCAGCTCCGAGGTCGGAGAGACCCAGTACTTC	CASSSEVGETQYF
TRBD1	NA	TRBV9	TRBJ1-2	TGTGCCAGCAACGACGGACAGGGCTATGGCTACACCTTC	CASNDGQGYGYTF
TRBD1	once	TRBV6-6	TRBJ2-7	TGTGCCAGCAGACAACAGACAGGGGACTCCAACGAGCAGTACTTC	CASRQQTGDSNEQYF
NA	few	TRBV6-5	TRBJ2-7	TGTGCCAGCAGTCTACAGGGTTCCTACGAGCAGTACTTC	CASSLQGSYEQYF
NA	NA	TRBV7-9	TRBJ1-1	TGTGCCAGCAGCGCCCAGGGTTGGGGCACTGAAGCTTTCTTT	CASSAQGWGTEAFF
NA	NA	TRBV21-1	TRBJ1-1	TGTGCCAGCCCGGGACAGAACACTGAAGCTTTCTTT	CASPGQNTEAFF
TRBD2	NA	TRBV14	TRBJ2-5	TGTGCCAGCAGCCTTACTAGCGGGGGAGAGACCCAGTACTTC	CASSLTSGGETQYF
NA	few	TRBV7-8	TRBJ1-2	TGTGCCAGCAGCTCAAGGGAAACCTGGACCGGCGGGGGCTACACCTTC	CASSSRETWTGGGYTF
NA	NA	TRBV5-6	TRBJ1-2	TGTGCCAGCAGCTTGTACCCCCAACAGACCTATGGCTACACCTTC	CASSLYPQQTYGYTF
NA	NA	TRBV4-1	TRBJ1-2	TGCGCCAGCAGCCAAGATGAAGGGGCTTTTAATGGCTACACCTTC	CASSQDEGAFNGYTF
NA	few	TRBV10-2	TRBJ1-3	TGCGCCAGCAGTGAGTCGCGCCAGACAGCCGGAAACACCATATATTTT	CASSESRQTAGNTIYF
NA	NA	TRBV9	TRBJ1-6	TGTGCCAGCAGCCCCTCCCTACAGGGTATTAATTCACCCCTCCACTTT	CASSPSLQGINSPLHF
NA	few	TRBV5-6	TRBJ2-3	TGTGCCAGTCCCTTATGCACAGATACGCAGTATTTT	CASPLCTDTQYF
NA	NA	TRBV10-3	TRBJ2-1	TGTGCCATCAGTGAGTCCGACAGATCCCTGTACAATGAGCAGTTCTTC	CAISESDRSLYNEQFF
TRBD2	NA	TRBV18	TRBJ2-3	TGTGCCAGCTCACCGGGACTAGCGGGCACAGATACGCAGTATTTT	CASSPGLAGTDTQYF
TRBD1	few	TRBV27	TRBJ1-5	TGTGCCAGCAGTTGGACAGGGAAGGGCAATCAGCCCCAGCATTTT	CASSWTGKGNQPQHF
NA	NA	TRBV30	TRBJ2-5	TGTGCCTTGGATCGGGCGGGGGAGACCCAGTACTTC	CALDRAGETQYF
TRBD2	NA	TRBV23-1	TRBJ2-7	TGCGCCAGCAGTCTTCCTCGACTAGCAGTCTACGAGCAGTACTTC	CASSLPRLAVYEQYF
TRBD1	NA	TRBV2	TRBJ2-2	TGTGCCAGCAGTGGTCGGACAGGGGGCCTTAGCACCGGGGAGCTGTTTTTT	CASSGRTGGLSTGELFF
NA	NA	TRBV6-5	TRBJ1-1	TGTGCCAGCAGTTACGCGCACAGGGTGAGCACTGAAGCTTTCTTT	CASSYAHRVSTEAFF
TRBD1	NA	TRBV29-1	TRBJ1-2	TGCAGCGTTGAGCGGACAGGGGGTGTGGTTGGCTACACCTTC	CSVERTGGVVGYTF
NA	NA	TRBV2	TRBJ1-4	TGTGCCAGCAGTGAATACAGGGAAGGTGAAAAACTGTTTTTT	CASSEYREGEKLFF
TRBD1	NA	TRBV28	TRBJ1-1	TGTGCCAGCAGTTCCCCAGGGGGGAAGAACACTGAAGCTTTCTTT	CASSSPGGKNTEAFF
TRBD1	few	TRBV5-1	TRBJ1-1	TGCGCCAGCAGCTTGGGGACAGGGGGTACTGAAGCTTTCTTT	CASSLGTGGTEAFF
NA	NA	TRBV6-1	TRBJ1-1	TGTGCCAGCAGTGCGACGGGCACTGAAGCTTTCTTT	CASSATGTEAFF
NA	NA	TRBV5-8	TRBJ2-2	TGTGCCAGCAGCTGGGGGGGCCACACCGGGGAGCTGTTTTTT	CASSWGGHTGELFF
TRBD2	few	TRBV2	TRBJ2-1	TGTGCCAGCAGTGATGCGGTAGCGGGAGGGTCTGAGCAGTTCTTC	CASSDAVAGGSEQFF
TRBD2	NA	TRBV6-1	TRBJ2-7	TGTGCCAGCAGTGAAGGTCTAGCGGAAATCTACGAGCAGTACTTC	CASSEGLAEIYEQYF
TRBD2	NA	TRBV7-8	TRBJ2-3	TGTGCCAGCAGCTTGGGACTAGCGGGGGGGCTGGACGCAACAGATACGCAGTATTTT	CASSLGLAGGLDATDTQYF
NA	NA	TRBV21-1	TRBJ1-2	TGTGCCAGCAGCCAAAGCCACGGGGGGCCGAACTATGGCTACACCTTC	CASSQSHGGPNYGYTF
NA	NA	TRBV2	TRBJ2-6	TGTGCCAGCAGCCGCTCCCGACAACTCTCTGGGGCCAACGTCCTGACTTTC	CASSRSRQLSGANVLTF
TRBD2	NA	TRBV2	TRBJ2-5	TGTGCCAGCAGTCCCTATTTAGCGGGAGAAGAGACCCAGTACTTC	CASSPYLAGEETQYF
TRBD1	NA	TRBV18	TRBJ1-1	TGTGCCAGCTCACCCAAGGGACAGGGACAGAACACTGAAGCTTTCTTT	CASSPKGQGQNTEAFF
NA	NA	TRBV27	TRBJ2-6	TGTGCCAGCAGTCAGGGGAGACTTCCCCCCATCCTGACTTTC	CASSQGRLPPILTF
TRBD1	NA	TRBV2	TRBJ1-3	TGTGCCAGATTGGGACAGGGAGAAGGAAACACCATATATTTT	CARLGQGEGNTIYF